Shown below are 8 T cell receptor beta chains from a single sample sequenced in a study of OX40 agonist ivuxolimab in advanced cancers. TCRdb keeps only in-frame clones here, not all; method: immunoSEQ multiplex PCR. The repertoire holds 83,000 or so clones, with 80% to 90% as singletons. The specimen comprised CD4+ or CD8+ T cells sorted from blood, sampled in a trial of the OX40 agonist ivuxolimab. These receptors originate from an adult with an advanced solid tumor such as melanoma, head and neck, liver or kidney cancer.

This sequence joins TRBV6-5 and TRBJ2-7, with 10 nucleotides matching TRBD2. The CDR3 loop spans 14 amino acids. After removal of 4 bases from V and 2 bases from J, the junction contained 2 bases not matched to a gene. Germline CDR1 and CDR2: MNHEY and SVGAGI. CDR3 protein: CASSLLAGPYEQYF. The CDR3 region has the DNA TGTGCCAGCAGTTTACTAGCGGGGCCCTACGAGCAGTACTTC.

The chain joins TRBV6-6 to TRBJ1-1; 7 bases fit TRBD1. The CDR3 totals 13 residues. Germline V gene sequence: CDR1 MNHNY, CDR2 SVGAGI (reference sequence). With 8 bases clipped from V and 5 bases from J, the junction kept 8 bases outside the gene matches. The CDR3 DNA sequence: TGTGCCAGCGAGGGCAGGGGGAGTACTGAAGCTTTCTTT. This codes for CASEGRGSTEAFF.

This rearrangement joins TRBV6-1 to TRBJ1-2; 7 nucleotides agree with TRBD1. The germline gives CDR1 MNHNS, CDR2 SASEGT. The junction had 11 bases not matched to a gene; V was cut back by 2 bases and J by 5 bases. The CDR3 has 16 residues. DNA of the CDR3: TGTGCCAGCAGTGAAAGTTGGCAGGGGGTCGATTATGGCTACACCTTC. This translates into CASSESWQGVDYGYTF.

The chain couples TRBV5-5 to TRBJ2-5; 9 nucleotides agree with TRBD2. The CDR3 consists of 15 residues. J was trimmed by 5 bases and V by 1 base; bases with no gene match: 6. Germline-derived CDR1 and CDR2 are SGHKS and YYEKEE (reference sequence). Here the CDR3 DNA reads TGTGCCAGCAGCTTGTTAGCGGGAGAGGTCGAGACCCAGTACTTC. It encodes CASSLLAGEVETQYF.

The CDR3 DNA follows: TGTGCCAGCAGCTCGGAAGGGTATAGCAATCAGCCCCAGCATTTT. Translation: CASSSEGYSNQPQHF. This chain connects TRBV7-9 to TRBJ1-5, with D unclear. CDR3 length: 15 residues. Germline V gene lookup returns CDR1 SEHNR and CDR2 FQNEAQ (reference sequence). V was pared by 4 bases and J by 0 bases, with 10 bases between.

The chain has TRBV6-5 and TRBJ1-1; 7 nucleotides align to TRBD1. The CDR3 loop spans 12 amino acids. Per the germline V gene, CDR1 is MNHEY and CDR2 is SVGAGI. The J segment lost 7 bases and the V segment lost 6 bases, leaving 5 bases of the junction unmatched. CDR3 nucleotides: TGTGCCAGCAGACGGGACAGATATGAAGCTTTCTTT. Translating gives CASRRDRYEAFF.

The rearrangement joins TRBV5-6 to TRBJ2-3, with 9 bases identical to TRBD2. After removal of 1 base from V and 6 bases from J, the junction contained 9 bases not matched to a gene. The CDR3 is made up of 16 amino acids. Germline V gene data show CDR1 as SGHDT and CDR2 as YYEEEE. The CDR3 DNA reads TGTGCCAGCAGCTTGACTCGGACTAGCGCTCAGGATACGCAGTATTTT. Translated: CASSLTRTSAQDTQYF.

J is TRBJ2-1 and V is TRBV6-5, with 10 bases lining up with TRBD2. V trimming: 2 bases; J trimming: 10 bases; junction bases outside the gene matches: 5. This CDR3 comprises 14 residues. From germline, CDR1 is MNHEY and CDR2 SVGAGI. CDR3 sequence reads: CASSYGGLAFEQFF. CDR3 DNA sequence: TGTGCCAGCAGTTACGGGGGACTAGCGTTCGAGCAGTTCTTC.